Listed below are T cell receptor beta chains from one sample, sequenced in a study of blood T cell repertoires in COVID-19. Sequencing was performed with immunoSEQ multiplex PCR; in TCRdb, only in-frame clones are kept and a portion is missing. The repertoire holds around 250,000 clones, with 82% as singletons. Sequencing was performed on peripheral blood. The receptors originated from a woman younger than 35 with acute or convalescent COVID-19. Both conserved end residues are part of each CDR3. A D gene is named only where the DNA matches it firmly. Expanded clones are given a class, and other clones once, few, many or no size at all.

v_gene	abundance	d_gene	j_gene	CDR3aa	CDR3nt
TRBV5-6	-	TRBD2	TRBJ2-2	CASSLVAGLASTGELFF	TGTGCCAGCAGCTTGGTCGCGGGACTAGCAAGTACCGGGGAGCTGTTTTTT
TRBV7-2	-	TRBD2	TRBJ2-7	CASSFQSSGREYEQYF	TGTGCCAGCAGCTTCCAATCTAGCGGGAGGGAGTACGAGCAGTACTTC
TRBV24-1	few	TRBD2	TRBJ2-5	CATSSRLAGEETQYF	TGTGCCACCAGTAGCCGACTAGCGGGAGAAGAGACCCAGTACTTC
TRBV29-1	-	TRBD2	TRBJ2-1	CSGRGLAGNNEQFF	TGCAGCGGCCGGGGACTAGCGGGCAACAATGAGCAGTTCTTC
TRBV19	-	TRBD1	TRBJ2-1	CASLDRATSYNEQFF	TGTGCCAGTTTGGACAGGGCCACTTCCTACAATGAGCAGTTCTTC
TRBV11-3	-	-	TRBJ2-5	CASSLAGTSQETQYF	TGTGCCAGCAGCTTAGCCGGGACATCCCAAGAGACCCAGTACTTC
TRBV9	-	TRBD1	TRBJ2-7	CASSVAAGGYTKQYF	TGTGCCAGCAGCGTAGCAGCAGGGGGCTATACGAAGCAGTACTTC
TRBV11-3	-	TRBD2	TRBJ2-2	CASRPTSGPNTGELFF	TGTGCCAGCAGACCAACTAGCGGACCTAACACCGGGGAGCTGTTTTTT
TRBV2	-	-	TRBJ2-1	CADRQSEQFF	TGTGCCGACCGACAGTCTGAGCAGTTCTTC
TRBV10-3	-	TRBD1	TRBJ2-7	CAIRGQGYYEQYF	TGTGCCATCAGAGGACAGGGTTACTACGAGCAGTACTTC
TRBV7-2	-	-	TRBJ2-3	CASSSYGDTQYF	TGTGCCAGCAGCTCTTACGGAGATACGCAGTATTTT
TRBV19	once	-	TRBJ1-6	CASSISGANSPLHF	TGTGCCAGTAGTATTTCAGGGGCGAATTCACCCCTCCACTTT
TRBV11-2	-	TRBD2	TRBJ2-3	CASSLYPGTSKISTDTQYF	TGTGCCAGCAGCTTATACCCTGGGACTAGCAAGATTAGCACAGATACGCAGTATTTT
TRBV4-2	-	-	TRBJ2-7	CASSQMGVIDEQYF	TGTGCCAGCAGCCAAATGGGAGTTATCGACGAGCAGTACTTC
TRBV9	-	TRBD1	TRBJ1-2	CASSVLLQGPYYGYTF	TGTGCCAGCAGCGTTCTCTTACAGGGGCCGTACTATGGCTACACCTTC
TRBV13	-	TRBD1	TRBJ1-2	CASSPMGQGASGYGYTF	TGTGCCAGCAGCCCCATGGGACAGGGGGCGTCAGGATATGGCTACACCTTC
TRBV2	-	TRBD1	TRBJ1-1	CASTTQGAEAFF	TGTGCCAGCACTACACAGGGGGCTGAAGCTTTCTTT
TRBV7-2	-	-	TRBJ2-1	CASSLAGQAQYEQFF	TGTGCCAGCAGCTTAGCAGGCCAGGCCCAATATGAGCAGTTCTTC
TRBV28	few	TRBD1	TRBJ1-1	CASSYPQEGATEAFF	TGTGCCAGCAGTTATCCCCAGGAGGGGGCTACTGAAGCTTTCTTT
TRBV3-1/TRBV3-2	-	-	TRBJ2-3	CASSQSTDTQYF	TGTGCCAGCAGCCAATCAACAGATACGCAGTATTTT
TRBV7-3	-	-	TRBJ1-4	CASSLLEGSDLFF	TGTGCCAGCAGCTTACTGGAGGGAAGTGATCTGTTTTTT
TRBV28	-	TRBD1	TRBJ2-7	CASRNRDSKASTYEQYF	TGTGCCAGCAGAAACCGGGACAGCAAAGCCTCAACCTACGAGCAGTACTTC
TRBV18	-	TRBD2	TRBJ2-7	CASSPPVREGTYEQYF	TGTGCCAGCTCACCACCGGTCCGGGAGGGCACTTACGAGCAGTACTTC
TRBV24-1	-	-	TRBJ1-1	CATSDLGRRAFF	TGTGCCACCAGTGATTTGGGTAGGAGAGCTTTCTTT